This T cell receptor (beta chain) was identified during a study of monozygotic twins with inflammatory bowel disease. UMIs that included a 6-nucleotide sample barcode were added by template switching, which took place during cDNA synthesis. Reprocessing the 5' RACE reads, TCRdb reports a single entry for every CDR3 protein and omits DNA. The sample yields around 400,000 distinct CDR3 sequences, of which the top ten take up 2.4%. Whole blood, unsorted for T cells, was the source of total RNA. The CDR3 is made up of 14 amino acids. Germline CDR1 is SEHNR and CDR2 is FQNEAQ (reference sequence). V is TRBV7-9 and J is TRBJ1-1; the D call from TCRdb, TRBD1, cannot be confirmed without DNA. The sequence came from a human donor with ulcerative colitis or Crohn's disease, or a healthy co-twin of an affected twin (not recorded which). The sample was blood. CDR3 loop: CASSLMTGSTEAFF.